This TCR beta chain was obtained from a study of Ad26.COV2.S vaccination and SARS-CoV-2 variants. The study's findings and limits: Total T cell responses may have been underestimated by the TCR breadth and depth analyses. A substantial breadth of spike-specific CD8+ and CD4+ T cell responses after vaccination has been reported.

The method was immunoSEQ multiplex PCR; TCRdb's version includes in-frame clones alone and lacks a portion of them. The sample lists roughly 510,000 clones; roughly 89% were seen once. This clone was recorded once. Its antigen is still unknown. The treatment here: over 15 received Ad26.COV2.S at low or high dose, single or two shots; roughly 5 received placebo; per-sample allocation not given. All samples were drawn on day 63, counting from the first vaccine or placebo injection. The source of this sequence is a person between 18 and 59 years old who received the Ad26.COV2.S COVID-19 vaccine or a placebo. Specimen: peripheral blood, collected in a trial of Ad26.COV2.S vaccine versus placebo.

The CDR3 DNA sequence: TGTGCCAGCACCGCCGCGGGGGCGCGCGAGCAGTACTTC. The encoded protein is CASTAAGAREQYF. The chain links TRBV7-9 to TRBJ2-7; D may be TRBD2 (7 bases). V gave up 7 bases and J gave up 6 bases, with 16 bases separating them. The length of the CDR3 is 13 residues. Germline V gene data show CDR1 as SEHNR and CDR2 as FQNEAQ (reference sequence).